This T cell receptor beta chain emerged from a study of read filtering for tumor transcriptome and immune sequencing. This library used around 400 ng RNA and molecular barcoded adaptors spanning alpha/delta and beta/gamma chains. TCRdb reanalysed the reads using MiXCR and keeps one entry per CDR3 protein. The data hold 120,000 or so distinct CDR3 sequences, with 10% to 15% observed a single time. V lost 5 bases, J lost 5 bases, and 15 bases lay in between. The germline CDR1 and CDR2 sequences are SGHVS and FQNEAQ. The CDR3 totals 15 residues. This clonotype showed up many times. J is TRBJ2-2 and V is TRBV7-8; no clear D. This sequence originates from a donor at least 40 years old with multiple myeloma. The sample comprised a population of CD138-negative cells sorted from bone marrow. CDR3 loop: CASSQDLYATGELFF. Here the CDR3 DNA reads TGTGCCAGCAGCCAAGACTTGTATGCGACCGGGGAGCTGTTTTTT. The full variable domain, rest sourced from reference TRBV7-8 and TRBJ2-2, is GAGVSQSPRYKVAKRGQDVALRCDPISGHVSLFWYQQALGQGPEFLTYFQNEAQLDKSGLPSDRFFAERPEGSVSTLKIQRTQQEDSAVYLCASSQDLYATGELFFGEGSRLTVL.